Only a few counts were recorded for the clone carrying this TCR beta chain. Germline assignment: CDR1 MRHNA and CDR2 SNTAGT. The CDR3 loop spans 12 amino acids. V shed 7 bases and J shed 5 bases, with 12 bases lying between them. This entry belongs to a study of blood T cell repertoires in COVID-19. Study as a whole: Specimens from acute and convalescent COVID-19 originated in the United States, Italy and Spain.

The assay was immunoSEQ multiplex PCR, and TCRdb's table has in-frame clones only and misses some. The sample includes about 210,000 clones, 80% seen only once; the top ten take roughly 6.7%. This clonotype originated in a man aged 55 to 70 with acute or convalescent COVID-19. Sequenced material: peripheral blood. The V gene is TRBV6-4, the J gene TRBJ2-7; tentatively, D is TRBD1 (6 bases). The CDR3 loop is CASMIRGNEQYF. The CDR3 DNA reads as TGTGCCAGCATGATCAGGGGCAACGAGCAGTACTTC.